This TCR beta chain was sequenced during a study of naive and memory T cell subsets. Study-level results: Naive and memory repertoire findings lacked a ground truth for validation. Gini index rose across naive, CM, EM and EMRA in CD4 and CD8.

Both TRBC1 and TRBC2 were covered by a beta constant-region primer of two equimolar oligonucleotides. Each CDR3 protein is one row after TCRdb ran MiXCR on the UMI-ligation and nested PCR reads. Here the sample spans approximately 140,000 distinct CDR3 sequences, approximately 15% being singletons. This clonotype occurred a few times. Its antigen remains unknown. This CDR3 is 13 amino acids long. V lost 5 bases and J lost 0, with 7 bases in between. In germline, CDR1 is KGHSH, CDR2 LQKENI. Cells stained for CD3, CD4, CD8, CD45RA, CD27 and viability were sorted into four CD45RA/CD27 subsets. The TCR comes from a human donor in good health. V gene TRBV18 combines with J gene TRBJ2-5; maybe TRBD2 (5 bases). Sequenced material: naive CD4+ T cells from blood. The CDR3 is CASSTRYQETQYF. The DNA of the CDR3 is TGTGCCAGCTCAACTAGGTACCAAGAGACCCAGTACTTC. The full variable domain, completed using reference TRBV18 and TRBJ2-5, is NAGVMQNPRHLVRRRGQEARLRCSPMKGHSHVYWYRQLPEEGLKFMVYLQKENIIDESGMPKERFSAEFPKEGPSILRIQQVVRGDSAAYFCASSTRYQETQYFGPGTRLLVL.